These 25 T cell receptor beta chains originate from one sample sequenced in a study of blood T cell repertoires in COVID-19. Data came from immunoSEQ multiplex PCR; TCRdb stores just in-frame clones and leaves some out. The repertoire holds under 200,000 clones, with over 70% as singletons. The material sequenced was PBMCs or T cells enriched from blood (not recorded which). All receptors derive from a woman in her forties or fifties in a cohort exposed to, infected with or recovered from COVID-19 (not recorded which).

The chain links TRBV14 to TRBJ1-1; D gene uncertain. Germline V gives CDR1 SGHDN, CDR2 FVKESK. The CDR3 totals 13 residues. V lost 4 bases to trimming and J lost 4 bases, with 10 bases between them. DNA for the CDR3: TGTGCCAGCAGCCTACTTCTTGGCACTGAAGCTTTCTTT. Translated: CASSLLLGTEAFF.

The gene calls are TRBV19 and TRBJ1-2; TRBD1 might be the D (6 bases). Germline V CDR1 and CDR2: LNHDA, SQIVND (reference sequence). The CDR3 extends over 16 amino acids. Trimming shortened V by 1 base and J by 4 bases, and 16 bases separated the two germline ends. CDR3 bases: TGTGCCAGTAGTATAGCGGCAGAGCTCAGGGGCTATGGCTACACCTTC. This encodes CASSIAAELRGYGYTF.

The chain combines TRBV5-5 with TRBJ2-7; the match to TRBD1 covers 9 bases. V dropped 0 bases and J dropped 6; count of bases not matched to a gene: 7. Germline values: CDR1 SGHKS, CDR2 YYEKEE (reference sequence). The CDR3 is 15 amino acids. The CDR3 DNA follows: TGTGCCAGCAGCTTGGTGGGGACAGGGTCGGCCGAGCAGTACTTC. Protein: CASSLVGTGSAEQYF.

The chain combines TRBV19 with TRBJ1-4, with TRBD1 identical over 7 bases. V trimming: 7 bases; J trimming: 7 bases; junction bases outside the gene matches: 9. Germline CDR1 reads LNHDA; CDR2 reads SQIVND (reference sequence). CDR3 length: 14 amino acids. DNA of the CDR3: TGTGCCAGTAAAAGGGGGCGGGACCCTGAAAAACTGTTTTTT. This codes for CASKRGRDPEKLFF.

The chain joins TRBV2 to TRBJ1-5; possibly TRBD1 for D (6 bases). Trimming took off 6 bases at V and 4 bases at J, with 13 bases between the two ends. CDR3 length: 14 residues. CDR1 is SNHLY and CDR2 is FYNNEI in the germline V gene. This CDR3 is CASSPDRPNQPQHF. The DNA of the CDR3 is TGTGCCAGCAGCCCAGACAGGCCGAATCAGCCCCAGCATTTT.

The chain employs TRBV6-5 and TRBJ1-4, with D possibly TRBD1 on 6 matching bases. V lost 6 bases and J 0 bases, leaving 11 bases between the germline ends. In germline, CDR1 is MNHEY, CDR2 SVGAGI. The CDR3 covers 15 residues. CDR3 protein: CASRTGQPTNEKLFF. The CDR3 coding sequence is TGTGCCAGCAGAACCGGACAGCCAACTAATGAAAAACTGTTTTTT.

The V and J genes are TRBV28 and TRBJ1-1; 7 bases are shared with TRBD1. CDR3 length equals 16 residues. V shed 3 bases and J 0 bases; nucleotides not matched to a gene: 7. CDR1 MDHEN and CDR2 SYDVKM come from the germline V gene. The CDR3 DNA follows: TGTGCCAGCAGTTTTCCCAGGGGGATAATGAACACTGAAGCTTTCTTT. Translation: CASSFPRGIMNTEAFF. Looking up the rest from reference TRBV28 and TRBJ1-1 gives the full variable domain: DVKVTQSSRYLVKRTGEKVFLECVQDMDHENMFWYRQDPGLGLRLIYFSYDVKMKEKGDIPEGYSVSREKKERFSLILESASTNQTSMYLCASSFPRGIMNTEAFFGQGTRLTVV.

This chain links TRBV9 with TRBJ2-1; no reliable D call. Trimming cost V 3 bases and J 1 base, with 8 bases left between them. CDR1 SGDLS and CDR2 YYNGEE come from the germline V gene. CDR3 length: 14 amino acids. The CDR3 sequence: CASSALESYNEQFF. CDR3 DNA: TGTGCCAGCAGCGCCTTGGAGTCCTACAATGAGCAGTTCTTC.

The chain recombines TRBV19 with TRBJ1-5; tentatively, D is TRBD1 (5 bases). Trimming took off 4 bases at V and 8 bases at J, with 21 bases between the two ends. The CDR3 runs 16 residues. Germline CDR1 LNHDA, CDR2 SQIVND (reference sequence). CDR3 in DNA: TGTGCCAGTAGTACGAAACTAAGACAGACCCAAGAGCCCCAGCATTTT. Residues: CASSTKLRQTQEPQHF.

The chain links TRBV18 to TRBJ1-1; TRBD1 aligns across 7 bases. The germline V gene has CDR1 KGHSH and CDR2 LQKENI. The V and J ends lost 3 bases and 5 bases, in that order; junction bases with no gene match: 6. This CDR3 spans 14 amino acids. CDR3 nucleotide sequence: TGTGCCAGCTCACCGGGAGAACAGGGGACTGAAGCTTTCTTT. Translated: CASSPGEQGTEAFF.

The rearrangement links TRBV28 to TRBJ2-2; possibly TRBD1 for D (6 bases). The CDR3 has 15 amino acids. V dropped 5 bases and J dropped 5 bases, with 15 bases sitting between them. Looked up from germline, CDR1 is MDHEN and CDR2 is SYDVKM. DNA of the CDR3: TGTGCCAGCAGTAAACAGGGCCCGGGGACCGGGGAGCTGTTTTTT. Protein sequence: CASSKQGPGTGELFF.

The chain is built from TRBV6-5 and TRBJ2-1; TRBD2 might be the D (5 bases). The CDR3 runs 15 residues. Trimming left V 8 bases short and J 6 bases short, with 20 bases between. CDR1 MNHEY and CDR2 SVGAGI come from the germline V gene. CDR3 region: CASQRAPEVSNEQFF. As DNA, the CDR3 is TGTGCCAGCCAAAGGGCCCCGGAGGTGAGCAATGAGCAGTTCTTC.

The V gene is TRBV6-5, the J gene TRBJ2-7; D is possibly TRBD2 (6 bases). The CDR3 sequence is 12 residues long. The V gene lost 6 bases and the J gene lost 7 bases, with 13 bases spanning the gap. Germline lookup yields CDR1 MNHEY and CDR2 SVGAGI. The DNA of the CDR3 is TGTGCCAGCAGGGGACTCCGAGGGGAGCAGTACTTC. Its protein is CASRGLRGEQYF.

This clone occurred once. The DNA of the CDR3 is TGTGCCAGCAGCGGCGTGGGGGCACGGTACAATGAGCAGTTCTTC. The encoded protein is CASSGVGARYNEQFF. This chain connects TRBV9 to TRBJ2-1; possibly TRBD1 for D (6 bases). CDR3 size: 15 residues. Germline CDR1 SGDLS, CDR2 YYNGEE. V was shortened by 3 bases and J by 4 bases, with 14 bases between the two germline ends.

The rearrangement links TRBV6-6 to TRBJ1-5, with unresolved D. CDR3 length equals 15 residues. With 2 bases removed from V and 2 bases from J, the gap between germline ends came to 10 bases. Germline values: CDR1 MNHNY, CDR2 SVGAGI (reference sequence). CDR3 residues: CASSYLEIGNQPQHF. The CDR3 DNA reads TGTGCCAGCAGTTACCTCGAGATCGGCAATCAGCCCCAGCATTTT.

CDR3 region: CASSLPYTTEAFF. For the CDR3, the DNA is TGTGCCAGCAGCTTGCCTTACACCACTGAAGCTTTCTTT. This chain joins TRBV7-9 and TRBJ1-1; no firm D call. CDR3 length: 13 residues. CDR1 SEHNR and CDR2 FQNEAQ come from the germline V gene (reference sequence). Deletions cut 3 bases from V and 4 bases from J, with 9 bases between.

This chain uses TRBV10-3 with TRBJ2-6; 7 nucleotides align to TRBD2. The CDR3 runs to 17 residues. Trimming cost V 3 bases and J 2 bases; bases outside gene matches: 7. Per germline, CDR1 ENHRY and CDR2 SYGVKD. The CDR3 nucleotides are TGTGCCATCAGTGATCTGACGGGAGGAGCTGGGGCCAACGTCCTGACTTTC. Encoded protein: CAISDLTGGAGANVLTF.

The chain links TRBV5-1 to TRBJ2-1, with 12 bases aligning to TRBD2. There are 16 residues in the CDR3. Unmatched junction bases numbered 2, after V lost 0 bases and J lost 4 bases. Germline values: CDR1 SGHRS, CDR2 YFSETQ. CDR3 DNA sequence: TGCGCCAGCAGCTTGGACACTAGCGGGGGGTACAATGAGCAGTTCTTC. Residues: CASSLDTSGGYNEQFF. The variable domain in full, with the rest retrieved from reference TRBV5-1 and TRBJ2-1, is KAGVTQTPRYLIKTRGQQVTLSCSPISGHRSVSWYQQTPGQGLQFLFEYFSETQRNKGNFPGRFSGRQFSNSRSEMNVSTLELGDSALYLCASSLDTSGGYNEQFFGPGTRLTVL.

J is TRBJ2-5 and V is TRBV11-2, with TRBD2 identical over 11 bases. V lost 5 bases, J lost 1 base, and 9 bases stayed unmatched. CDR1 SGHAT and CDR2 FQNNGV come from the germline V gene. The CDR3 is made up of 17 amino acids. The DNA for the CDR3 is TGTGCCAGCAGCCCTTATTCCGGGACTAGCGGCCAAGAGACCCAGTACTTC. Translation gives CASSPYSGTSGQETQYF.

The chain couples TRBV7-9 to TRBJ1-5; TRBD1 matches 10 bases. The CDR3 loop spans 17 amino acids. After removal of 5 bases from V and 5 bases from J, the junction contained 12 bases not matched to a gene. Germline V lookup: CDR1 SEHNR, CDR2 FQNEAQ (reference sequence). CDR3 loop: CASSQQGDRGGDQPQHF. The CDR3 nucleotides read TGTGCCAGCAGCCAACAGGGGGACAGGGGAGGGGATCAGCCCCAGCATTTT.

This clone came up a few times. The chain uses TRBV30 and TRBJ1-5; TRBD1 agrees at 7 bases. Germline V gene lookup returns CDR1 GTSNPN and CDR2 SVGIG (reference sequence). V was clipped by 5 bases and J by 4 bases; unmatched bases: 5. The CDR3 consists of 13 residues. The CDR3 DNA is TGTGCCTGGGGGGACAGAATAAATCAGCCCCAGCATTTT. Translating it yields CAWGDRINQPQHF.

V is TRBV27 and J is TRBJ1-4; D perhaps matches TRBD1 (6 bases). The CDR3 totals 16 residues. CDR1 and CDR2 (germline): MNHEY, SMNVEV (reference sequence). Between the trimmed V and J ends, which lost 4 bases and 8 bases, there was a span of 20 bases. The CDR3 nucleotides are TGTGCCAGCAGTTATAGGGGGGGGTTGCAGAACGAAAAACTGTTTTTT. This sequence encodes CASSYRGGLQNEKLFF.

This chain links TRBV28 with TRBJ1-2; 9 nucleotides align to TRBD1. CDR1 and CDR2 from the germline V gene are MDHEN and SYDVKM. After removal of 5 bases from V and 6 bases from J, the junction contained 4 bases not matched to a gene. The CDR3 consists of 13 residues. CDR3 sequence (DNA): TGTGCCAGCAGTACGACAGGGGGGAATGGCTACACCTTC. Amino acids: CASSTTGGNGYTF.

The chain carries TRBV6-2 or TRBV6-3 and TRBJ1-2, with 7 nucleotides matching TRBD1. V gave up 6 bases and J gave up 4 bases; unmatched junction bases: 5. The V gene's germline CDR1 is MNHEY and CDR2 SVGEGT. The CDR3 totals 13 residues. The CDR3 here is CASSPTGTYGYTF. CDR3 in DNA: TGTGCCAGCAGCCCGACAGGGACCTATGGCTACACCTTC.

This chain joins TRBV6-4 and TRBJ1-2; D remains unclear. The germline V gene has CDR1 MRHNA and CDR2 SNTAGT. This CDR3 contains 18 residues. V was cut by 3 bases and J by 6 bases, with 26 bases left in between. The CDR3 nucleotides read TGTGCCAGCAGTGAAGGCGGGAACCCATCCTATTCGGTTGATGGCTACACCTTC. This sequence encodes CASSEGGNPSYSVDGYTF.